A selection of T cell receptor beta chains follows, all from one sample in a study of T-cell memory formation after mild COVID-19. TCRdb analysed the 5' RACE reads with MiXCR anew, one entry per CDR3 protein. The sample records under 700,000 distinct CDR3 sequences, around 21% being singletons. Sequenced: PBMCs or a T cell subset sorted from them (not recorded which). These receptors were obtained from an adult woman who had mild COVID-19 (a few samples of this study predate the infection). Cell type and time point are not known. Both conserved end residues are part of each CDR3. Size values are once, few and many counts, or a class for expanded clones, and some rows have none.

v_gene: TRBV18; j_gene: TRBJ2-5; abundance: few; CDR3aa: CASSPKSNQETQYF
v_gene: TRBV6-8; j_gene: TRBJ2-1; abundance: NA; CDR3aa: CASSPTGSGRAWNEQFF
v_gene: TRBV4-1; j_gene: TRBJ2-2; abundance: NA; CDR3aa: CASSQATSVVGELFF
v_gene: TRBV7-2; j_gene: TRBJ2-7; abundance: NA; CDR3aa: CASSLEALPGYEQYF
v_gene: TRBV7-9; j_gene: TRBJ2-7; abundance: NA; CDR3aa: CASSPGAGTEGEQYF
v_gene: TRBV13; j_gene: TRBJ2-7; abundance: few; CDR3aa: CASSLYAGASAYEQYF
v_gene: TRBV4-1; j_gene: TRBJ1-1; abundance: many; CDR3aa: CASSQDWTPGPFTGAFF
v_gene: TRBV13; j_gene: TRBJ2-5; abundance: few; CDR3aa: CASSSAGTSGASATQYF
v_gene: TRBV2; j_gene: TRBJ1-5; abundance: NA; CDR3aa: CASSVRTGELQPQHF
v_gene: TRBV2; j_gene: TRBJ2-1; abundance: NA; CDR3aa: CASKKGAGGFGNEQFF
v_gene: TRBV19; j_gene: TRBJ1-1; abundance: NA; CDR3aa: CASSILGGAVAFF
v_gene: TRBV7-6; j_gene: TRBJ1-5; abundance: NA; CDR3aa: CASSQMAGDQPQHF
v_gene: TRBV7-9; j_gene: TRBJ1-2; abundance: few; CDR3aa: CASSSGGYYGYTF
v_gene: TRBV24-1; j_gene: TRBJ2-2; abundance: NA; CDR3aa: CATRAGQGDKDQAGELFF
v_gene: TRBV7-6; j_gene: TRBJ2-3; abundance: few; CDR3aa: CASSLAGTSGGLAQYF
v_gene: TRBV5-1; j_gene: TRBJ2-7; abundance: NA; CDR3aa: CASSSTTGTKSYEQYF
v_gene: TRBV10-3; j_gene: TRBJ2-6; abundance: NA; CDR3aa: CAISDGPGANVLTF
v_gene: TRBV5-1; j_gene: TRBJ2-1; abundance: NA; CDR3aa: CASSGTASGGNEQFF
v_gene: TRBV30; j_gene: TRBJ2-1; abundance: few; CDR3aa: CAWSALPAGYNEQFF
v_gene: TRBV3-1; j_gene: TRBJ2-3; abundance: few; CDR3aa: CASSQDHPLDTQYF
v_gene: TRBV4-1; j_gene: TRBJ2-7; abundance: NA; CDR3aa: CASSQDYGARGVSGEQYF
v_gene: TRBV5-1; j_gene: TRBJ1-4; abundance: few; CDR3aa: CASSQKTGGNEKLFF
v_gene: TRBV10-3; j_gene: TRBJ2-7; abundance: few; CDR3aa: CAISESGRAAYEQYF